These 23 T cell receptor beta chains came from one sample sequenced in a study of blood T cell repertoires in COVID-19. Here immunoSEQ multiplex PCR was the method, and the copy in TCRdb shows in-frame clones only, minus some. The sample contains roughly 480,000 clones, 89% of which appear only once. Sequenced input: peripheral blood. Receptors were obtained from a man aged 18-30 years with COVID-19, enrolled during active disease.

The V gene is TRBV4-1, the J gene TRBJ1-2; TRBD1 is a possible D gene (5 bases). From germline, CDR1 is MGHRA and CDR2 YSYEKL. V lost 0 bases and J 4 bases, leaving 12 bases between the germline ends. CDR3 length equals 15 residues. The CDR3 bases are TGCGCCAGCAGCCAAGATCCTCAGGGATCCTATGGCTACACCTTC. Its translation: CASSQDPQGSYGYTF.

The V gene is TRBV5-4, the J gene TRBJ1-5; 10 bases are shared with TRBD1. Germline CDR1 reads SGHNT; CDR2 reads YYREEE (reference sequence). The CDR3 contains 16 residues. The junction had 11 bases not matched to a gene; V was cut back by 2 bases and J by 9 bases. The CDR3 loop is CASSFGTGATGGPQHF. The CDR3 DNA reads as TGTGCCAGCAGCTTCGGGACAGGGGCCACCGGGGGGCCCCAGCATTTT. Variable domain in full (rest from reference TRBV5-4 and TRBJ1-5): ETGVTQSPTHLIKTRGQQVTLRCSSQSGHNTVSWYQQALGQGPQFIFQYYREEENGRGNFPPRFSGLQFPNYSSELNVNALELDDSALYLCASSFGTGATGGPQHFGDGTRLSIL.

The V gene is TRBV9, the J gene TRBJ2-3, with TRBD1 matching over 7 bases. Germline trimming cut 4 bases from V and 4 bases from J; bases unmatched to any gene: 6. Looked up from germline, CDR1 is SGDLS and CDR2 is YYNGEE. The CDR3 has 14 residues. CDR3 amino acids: CASSLATGADTQYF. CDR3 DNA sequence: TGTGCCAGCAGCCTTGCCACAGGGGCAGATACGCAGTATTTT.

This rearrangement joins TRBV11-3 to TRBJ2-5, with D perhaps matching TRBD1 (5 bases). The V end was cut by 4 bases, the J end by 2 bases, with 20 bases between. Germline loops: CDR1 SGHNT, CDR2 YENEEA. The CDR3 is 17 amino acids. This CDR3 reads CASSYERAVRGQETQYF. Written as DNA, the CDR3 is TGTGCCAGCAGCTACGAACGGGCAGTAAGGGGACAAGAGACCCAGTACTTC.

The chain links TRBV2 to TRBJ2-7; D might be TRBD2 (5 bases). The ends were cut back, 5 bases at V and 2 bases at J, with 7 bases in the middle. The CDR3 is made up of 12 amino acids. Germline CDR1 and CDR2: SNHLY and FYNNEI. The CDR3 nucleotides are TGTGCCAGCAGTACGGGAACCTACGAGCAGTACTTC. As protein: CASSTGTYEQYF.

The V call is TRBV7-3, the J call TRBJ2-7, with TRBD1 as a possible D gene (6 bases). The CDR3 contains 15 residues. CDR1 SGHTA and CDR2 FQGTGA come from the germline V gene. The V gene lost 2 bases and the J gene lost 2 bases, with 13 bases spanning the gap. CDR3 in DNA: TGTGCCAGCAGCTTAGGGACGGGACAACCCTACGAGCAGTACTTC. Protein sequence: CASSLGTGQPYEQYF.

CDR3 nucleotide sequence: TGTGCCAGCAGGGGCCAGATTAGTGTGGAGGCCAGAGGAGAGCAGTACTTC. It is translated as CASRGQISVEARGEQYF. V usage is TRBV2 and J usage is TRBJ2-7; possible D gene TRBD2, 5 bases. Trimming shortened V by 6 bases and J by 7 bases, and 28 bases separated the two germline ends. CDR3 length: 17 amino acids. CDR1 and CDR2 (germline): SNHLY, FYNNEI.

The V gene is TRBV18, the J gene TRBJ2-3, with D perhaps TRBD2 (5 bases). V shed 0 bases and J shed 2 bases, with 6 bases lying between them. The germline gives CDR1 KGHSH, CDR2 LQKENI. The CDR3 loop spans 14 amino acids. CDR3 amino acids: CASSPPGATDTQYF. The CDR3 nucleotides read TGTGCCAGCTCACCACCGGGAGCCACAGATACGCAGTATTTT.

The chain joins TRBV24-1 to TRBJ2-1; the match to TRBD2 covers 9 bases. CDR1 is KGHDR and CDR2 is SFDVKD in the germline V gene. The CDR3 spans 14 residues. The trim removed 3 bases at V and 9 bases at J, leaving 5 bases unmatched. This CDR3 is CATSDGREGGEQFF. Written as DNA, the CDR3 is TGTGCCACCAGTGATGGGCGGGAGGGGGGTGAGCAGTTCTTC.

In nucleotides, the CDR3 is TGCGCCAGCAGCCCACAGGGAGATGGAATTAATTCACCCCTCCACTTT. This gives the protein CASSPQGDGINSPLHF. The rearrangement joins TRBV5-1 to TRBJ1-6, with D possibly matching TRBD1 (6 bases). Germline loops: CDR1 SGHRS, CDR2 YFSETQ. CDR3 length equals 16 residues. The V and J ends lost 4 bases and 6 bases respectively, with 17 bases between them.

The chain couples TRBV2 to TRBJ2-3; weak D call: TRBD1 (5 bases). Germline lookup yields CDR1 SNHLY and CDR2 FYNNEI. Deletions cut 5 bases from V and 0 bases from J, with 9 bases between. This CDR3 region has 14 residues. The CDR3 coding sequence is TGTGCCAGCAGTCAGGGTACTAGCACAGATACGCAGTATTTT. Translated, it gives CASSQGTSTDTQYF.

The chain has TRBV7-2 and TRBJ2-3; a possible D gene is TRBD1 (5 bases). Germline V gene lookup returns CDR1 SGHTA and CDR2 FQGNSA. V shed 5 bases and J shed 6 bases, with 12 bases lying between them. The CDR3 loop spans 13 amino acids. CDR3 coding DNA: TGTGCCAGCAGCGCTAGGGGTCGCGATACGCAGTATTTT. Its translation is CASSARGRDTQYF.

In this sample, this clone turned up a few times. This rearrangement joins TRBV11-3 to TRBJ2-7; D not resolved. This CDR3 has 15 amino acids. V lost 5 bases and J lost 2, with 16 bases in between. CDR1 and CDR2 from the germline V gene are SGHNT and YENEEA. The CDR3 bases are TGTGCCAGCAGCCACAGTATGCTTCGACCCTACGAGCAGTACTTC. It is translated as CASSHSMLRPYEQYF.

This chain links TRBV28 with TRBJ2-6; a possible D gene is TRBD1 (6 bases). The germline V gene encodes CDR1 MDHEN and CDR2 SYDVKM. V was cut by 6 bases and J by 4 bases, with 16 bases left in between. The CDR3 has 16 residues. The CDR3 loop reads CASSPPTGTGANVLTF. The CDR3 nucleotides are TGTGCCAGCAGCCCCCCAACAGGGACAGGGGCCAACGTCCTGACTTTC.

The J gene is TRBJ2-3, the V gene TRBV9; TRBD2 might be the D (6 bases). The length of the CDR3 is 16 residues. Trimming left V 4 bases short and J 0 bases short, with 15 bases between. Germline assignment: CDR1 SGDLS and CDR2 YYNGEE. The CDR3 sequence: CASSLRLVESTDTQYF. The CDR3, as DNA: TGTGCCAGCAGCCTTCGACTAGTTGAGAGCACAGATACGCAGTATTTT.

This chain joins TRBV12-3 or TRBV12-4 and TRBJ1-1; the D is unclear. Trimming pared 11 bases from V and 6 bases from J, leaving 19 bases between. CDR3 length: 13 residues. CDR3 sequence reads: CAGARDDRAEAFF. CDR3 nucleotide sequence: TGTGCCGGAGCCCGGGATGATCGCGCTGAAGCTTTCTTT.

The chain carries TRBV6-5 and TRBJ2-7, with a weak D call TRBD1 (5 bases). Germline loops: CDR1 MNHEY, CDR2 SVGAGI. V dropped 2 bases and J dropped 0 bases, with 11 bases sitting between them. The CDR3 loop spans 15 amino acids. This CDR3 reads CASSYVAGHSYEQYF. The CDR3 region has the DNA TGTGCCAGCAGTTACGTAGCAGGGCACTCCTACGAGCAGTACTTC.

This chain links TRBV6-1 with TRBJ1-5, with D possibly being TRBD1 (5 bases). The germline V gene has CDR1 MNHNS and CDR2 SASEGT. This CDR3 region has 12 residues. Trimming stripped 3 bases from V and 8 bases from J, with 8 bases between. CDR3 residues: CASSDPQEPQHF. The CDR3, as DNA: TGTGCCAGCAGTGACCCACAGGAGCCCCAGCATTTT.

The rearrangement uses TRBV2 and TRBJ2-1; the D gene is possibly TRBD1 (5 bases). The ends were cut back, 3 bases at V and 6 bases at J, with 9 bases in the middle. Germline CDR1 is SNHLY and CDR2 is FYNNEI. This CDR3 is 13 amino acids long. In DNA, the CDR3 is TGTGCCAGCAGTGATAATAGGGGCAATGAGCAGTTCTTC. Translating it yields CASSDNRGNEQFF.

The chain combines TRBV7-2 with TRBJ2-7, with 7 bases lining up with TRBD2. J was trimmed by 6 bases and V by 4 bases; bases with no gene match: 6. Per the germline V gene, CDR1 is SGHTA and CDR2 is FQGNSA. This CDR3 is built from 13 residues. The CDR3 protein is CASSWRERGEQYF. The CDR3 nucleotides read TGTGCCAGCAGCTGGCGGGAGAGGGGCGAGCAGTACTTC.

CDR3 nucleotides: TGCGCCAGCAGCTTGGAGCCCCACCAAGAGACCCAGTACTTC. It translates to CASSLEPHQETQYF. The chain joins TRBV5-1 to TRBJ2-5, with D unresolved. Trimming removed 0 bases at V and 0 bases at J, with 6 bases between. There are 14 residues in the CDR3. The germline CDR1 and CDR2 sequences are SGHRS and YFSETQ.

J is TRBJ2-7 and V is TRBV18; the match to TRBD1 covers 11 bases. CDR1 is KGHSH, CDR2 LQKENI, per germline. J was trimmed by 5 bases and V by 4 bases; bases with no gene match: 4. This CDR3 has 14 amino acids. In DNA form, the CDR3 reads TGTGCCAGCTCACTGGGACAGGGGGTAGACGAGCAGTACTTC. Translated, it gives CASSLGQGVDEQYF.

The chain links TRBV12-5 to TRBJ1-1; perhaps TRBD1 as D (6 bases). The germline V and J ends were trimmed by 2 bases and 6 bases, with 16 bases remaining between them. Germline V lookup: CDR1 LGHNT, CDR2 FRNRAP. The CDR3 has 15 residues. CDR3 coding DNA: TGTGCTAGTGGTTTGAGAATCCAGACAGGCTCTGAAGCTTTCTTT. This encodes CASGLRIQTGSEAFF.